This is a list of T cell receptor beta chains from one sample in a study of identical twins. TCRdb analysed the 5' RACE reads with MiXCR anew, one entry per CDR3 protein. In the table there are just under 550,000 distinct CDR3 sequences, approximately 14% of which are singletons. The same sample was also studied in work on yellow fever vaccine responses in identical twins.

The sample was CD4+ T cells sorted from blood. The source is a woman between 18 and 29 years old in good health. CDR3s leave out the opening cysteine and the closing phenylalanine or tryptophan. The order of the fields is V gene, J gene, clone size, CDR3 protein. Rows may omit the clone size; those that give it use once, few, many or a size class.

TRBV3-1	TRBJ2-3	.	ASSPVRGLEY
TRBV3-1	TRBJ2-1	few	ASSQDARGNEQF
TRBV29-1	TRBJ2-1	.	SVVQSPNRGREQF
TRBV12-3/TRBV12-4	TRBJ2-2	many	ATTGDRVKTGELF
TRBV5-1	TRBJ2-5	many	ASSSKETQY
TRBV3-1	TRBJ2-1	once	ASSQRLFRQANNEQF
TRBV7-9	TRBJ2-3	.	ASSPIFISGADTQY
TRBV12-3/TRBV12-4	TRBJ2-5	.	ATNGGLAEETQY
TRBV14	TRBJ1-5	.	ASSQGWGQPQH
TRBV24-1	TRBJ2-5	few	ATSDINTGARGQETQY
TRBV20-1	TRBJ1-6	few	SATTWGSPNNSPLH
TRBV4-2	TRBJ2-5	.	ASSQGVAGETQY
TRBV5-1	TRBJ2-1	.	ASRVTSGSYEQF
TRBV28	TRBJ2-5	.	ASSFRTGSGLETQY
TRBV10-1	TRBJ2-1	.	ASSERAGGGQNEQF
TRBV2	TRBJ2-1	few	ASRVRAGSYNEQF
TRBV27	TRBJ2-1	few	ASSLDSDFGEQF